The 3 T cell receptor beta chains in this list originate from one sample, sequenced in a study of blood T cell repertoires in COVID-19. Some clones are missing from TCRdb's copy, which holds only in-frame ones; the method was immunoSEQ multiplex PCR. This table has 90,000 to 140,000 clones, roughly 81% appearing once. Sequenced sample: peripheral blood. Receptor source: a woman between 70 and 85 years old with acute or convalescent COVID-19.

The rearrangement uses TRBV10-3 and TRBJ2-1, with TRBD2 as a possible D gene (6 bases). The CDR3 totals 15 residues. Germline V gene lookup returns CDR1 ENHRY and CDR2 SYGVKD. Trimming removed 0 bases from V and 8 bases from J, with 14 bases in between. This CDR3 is CAISESGGVSYEQFF. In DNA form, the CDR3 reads TGTGCCATCAGTGAGTCCGGGGGAGTTAGCTATGAGCAGTTCTTC.

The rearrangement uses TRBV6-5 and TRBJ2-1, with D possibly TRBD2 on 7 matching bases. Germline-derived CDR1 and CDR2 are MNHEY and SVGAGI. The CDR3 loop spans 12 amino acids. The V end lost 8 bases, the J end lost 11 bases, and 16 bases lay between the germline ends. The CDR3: CASREGGNQQFF. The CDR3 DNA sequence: TGTGCCAGCCGAGAGGGGGGGAATCAGCAGTTCTTC.

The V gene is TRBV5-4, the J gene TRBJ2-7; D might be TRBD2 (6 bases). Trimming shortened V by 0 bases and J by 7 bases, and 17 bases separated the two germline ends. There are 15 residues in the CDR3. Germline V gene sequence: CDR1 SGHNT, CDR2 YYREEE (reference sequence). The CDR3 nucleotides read TGTGCCAGCAGCTTGGGACAGAACGGGAGTGGAGAGCAGTACTTC. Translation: CASSLGQNGSGEQYF.